Below are 2 T cell receptor beta chains sequenced from a single sample in a study of CD8 T cells in ankylosing spondylitis. In TCRdb, the 5' RACE reads were re-called with MiXCR into one record per CDR3 protein. The sample has fewer than 35,000 distinct CDR3 sequences, over 12% seen once. The sequenced material came from blood. These receptor sequences come from a male donor with ankylosing spondylitis or in good health (not recorded which).

The sample holds a few counts of this clonotype. V usage is TRBV4-2 and J usage is TRBJ2-2, with a possible D match to TRBD1 (5 bases). Trimming removed 1 base from V and 1 base from J, with 7 bases in between. There are 15 residues in the CDR3. The germline V gene encodes CDR1 LGHNA and CDR2 YNFKEQ. The CDR3 here is CASSQGDRNTGELFF. The CDR3 nucleotides are TGTGCCAGCAGCCAAGGAGACAGGAACACCGGGGAGCTGTTTTTT.

The rearrangement links TRBV12-3 or TRBV12-4 to TRBJ2-7; D is perhaps TRBD1 (5 bases). The CDR3 extends over 14 amino acids. V was clipped by 3 bases and J by 3 bases, with 12 bases between them. This chain's CDR3 is CASSFEDSFYEQYF. As DNA, the CDR3 is TGTGCCAGCAGTTTCGAAGACAGCTTCTACGAGCAGTACTTC.